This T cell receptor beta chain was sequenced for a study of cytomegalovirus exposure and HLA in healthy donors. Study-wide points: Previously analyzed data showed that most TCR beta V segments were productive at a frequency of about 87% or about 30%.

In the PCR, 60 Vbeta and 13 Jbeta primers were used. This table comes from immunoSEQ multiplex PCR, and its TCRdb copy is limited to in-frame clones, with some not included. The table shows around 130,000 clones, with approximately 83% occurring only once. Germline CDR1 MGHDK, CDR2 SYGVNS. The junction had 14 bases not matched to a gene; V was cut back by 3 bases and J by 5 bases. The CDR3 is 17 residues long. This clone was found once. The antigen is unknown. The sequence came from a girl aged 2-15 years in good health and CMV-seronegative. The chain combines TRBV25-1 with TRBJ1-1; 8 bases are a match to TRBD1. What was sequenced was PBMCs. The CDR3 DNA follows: TGTGCCAGCAGTGATCGCTACCAGGGGGCGACTAGGACTGAAGCTTTCTTT. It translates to CASSDRYQGATRTEAFF. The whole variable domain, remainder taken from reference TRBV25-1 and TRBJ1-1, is EADIYQTPRYLVIGTGKKITLECSQTMGHDKMYWYQQDPGMELHLIHYSYGVNSTEKGDLSSESTVSRIRTEHFPLTLESARPSHTSQYLCASSDRYQGATRTEAFFGQGTRLTVV.